This TCR beta chain was identified during a study of beta chain features in type 1 diabetes. Study-wide points: When Type 1 diabetes patients were examined, their TCRB CDR3s proved moderately but significantly shorter in all four CD4+ subsets. Equally in patients and controls, shorter templates might have been favored by PCR.

Germline CDR1 is MDHEN and CDR2 is SYDVKM. The V segment lost 6 bases and the J segment 6 bases; nucleotides outside the gene matches: 11. The CDR3 spans 15 residues. As concerns this clone: Antigen: not known.

Every isolated RNA sample was fully reverse transcribed, so sequencing captured expressed TCRB transcripts. The protocol was immunoSEQ multiplex PCR, while the TCRdb copy is restricted to in-frame clones and leaves out a portion. In the table there are more than 250,000 clones, just over 20% of which are singletons. The chain couples TRBV28 to TRBJ2-1, with 7 bases lining up with TRBD1. Sequencing was performed on naive CD4+ T cells from blood. This sequence was found in a woman in her 40s with type 1 diabetes. The CDR3, as DNA: TGTGCCAGCAGGAGCGACAGGGTCCGGCCCAATGAGCAGTTCTTC. Translating gives CASRSDRVRPNEQFF.